This T cell receptor beta chain was recorded in a study of CD8 T cells in ankylosing spondylitis. Study-wide findings and caveats: A TCR beta motif of several highly homologous variants seemed to mark ankylosing spondylitis blood. Disease-linked clones reportedly showed significant enrichment in matched ankylosing spondylitis synovial fluid.

The CDR3 is made up of 16 amino acids. Germline lookup yields CDR1 SEHNR and CDR2 FQNEAQ (reference sequence). The V end lost 3 bases, the J end lost 7 bases, and 18 bases lay between the germline ends. This clonotype occurred a few times. What it binds is unknown. Molecular-barcoded quantitative 5'-RACE produced these TCR beta libraries. A single record per CDR3 protein comes from TCRdb applying MiXCR to the 5' RACE reads. The table lists about 220,000 distinct CDR3 sequences, about 17% of them singletons, with approximately 42% in the top ten. The sequencing input was blood, either unsorted or a sorted T cell fraction (not recorded which). This clonotype was sampled from a male donor with ankylosing spondylitis. The chain links TRBV7-9 to TRBJ1-4, with a weak D call TRBD1 (6 bases). The CDR3 here is CASSLSGGGEGEKLFF. CDR3 bases: TGTGCCAGCAGCTTGTCGGGGGGCGGAGAAGGTGAAAAACTGTTTTTT.